The TCR beta chain described here comes from a study of CD8 T cells in Susac syndrome. This clonotype has just a few counts. Germline-derived CDR1 and CDR2 are LNHNV and YYDKDF (reference sequence). The CDR3 runs to 14 residues. Trimming at V came to 5 bases and at J to 6 bases, leaving 6 bases not matched to a gene. Random hexamers were used to reverse transcribe roughly 0.45 to 1 ug of RNA. TCRdb ran MiXCR on the immunoSEQ multiplex PCR reads and lists one entry per CDR3 protein. Among some 260,000 distinct CDR3 sequences, 80% to 90% were seen once, and the ten largest hold approximately 0.11%. This receptor was taken from a human donor with multiple sclerosis. What was sequenced was CD8+ T cells from PBMCs. The chain employs TRBV15 and TRBJ2-4; TRBD1 matches at 8 bases. Here the CDR3 reads CATSGDRGANIQYF. In nucleotides, the CDR3 is TGTGCCACCAGCGGCGACAGGGGCGCAAACATTCAGTACTTC.